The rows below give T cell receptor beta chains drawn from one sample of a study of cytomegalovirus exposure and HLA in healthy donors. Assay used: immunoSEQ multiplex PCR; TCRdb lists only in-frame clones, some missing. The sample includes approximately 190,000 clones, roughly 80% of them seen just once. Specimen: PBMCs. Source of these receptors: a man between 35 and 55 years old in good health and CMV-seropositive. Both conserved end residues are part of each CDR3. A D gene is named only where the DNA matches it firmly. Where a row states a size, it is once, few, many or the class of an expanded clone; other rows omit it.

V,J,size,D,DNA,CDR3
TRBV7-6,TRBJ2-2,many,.,TGTGCCAGCAGTCTAGCAGACGCGAACACCGGGGAGCTGTTTTTT,CASSLADANTGELFF
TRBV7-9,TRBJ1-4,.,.,TGTGCCAGCAGCTTGGGCAGCCCAACTAATGAAAAACTGTTTTTT,CASSLGSPTNEKLFF
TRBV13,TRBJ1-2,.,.,TGTGCCAGCAGCTTAGGCGGCCAGGTAGAAAGCGGCTATGGCTACACCTTC,CASSLGGQVESGYGYTF
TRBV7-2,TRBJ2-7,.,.,TGTGCCAGCAGCTCGGGTGTCTGGTACGAGCAGTACTTC,CASSSGVWYEQYF
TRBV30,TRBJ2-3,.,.,TGTGCCTGTAAAGGGGGGGCCGGGTCAGATACGCAGTATTTT,CACKGGAGSDTQYF
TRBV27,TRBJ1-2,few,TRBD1,TGTGCCAGCAGCCAGCCCACAACCGGGACAGGGCCGTACTATGGCTACACCTTC,CASSQPTTGTGPYYGYTF
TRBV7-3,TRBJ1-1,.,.,TGTGCCAGCAGCTTAATGGGGGCCGACACTGAAGCTTTCTTT,CASSLMGADTEAFF
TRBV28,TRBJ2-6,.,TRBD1,TGTGCCAGCAGTTTGATACCGGGACAGGGGGCCTCTGGGGCCAACGTCCTGACTTTC,CASSLIPGQGASGANVLTF
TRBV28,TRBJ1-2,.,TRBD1,TGTGCCAGCAACACCCGGGGACAGGGGAACTATGGCTACACCTTC,CASNTRGQGNYGYTF
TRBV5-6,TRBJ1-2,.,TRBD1,TGTGCCAGCAATCTGGACAGGGCGAGCTACACCTTC,CASNLDRASYTF
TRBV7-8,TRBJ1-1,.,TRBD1,TGTGCCAGCAGCATCAGACAGGGGCCCCAGAACACTGAAGCTTTCTTT,CASSIRQGPQNTEAFF
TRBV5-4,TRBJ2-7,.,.,TGTGCCAGCAGTCACTCGGCGGCCTACGAGCAGTACTTC,CASSHSAAYEQYF